This T cell receptor (beta chain) emerged from a study of blood T cells in healthy people across ages. General study results and limits: Estimated diversity, derived from one million T cells, was regarded as an underestimate. Long-lived donors exceeded aged donors in naive CD4+ cells and diversity. Among T cells, TCR beta diversity per million cells dropped roughly linearly as age rose.

With a J-beta primer mix and a sample-barcoded 5' primer, a second PCR ran about 7 to 12 cycles. Each cDNA was tagged by a template-switch adaptor containing 12 random nucleotides. Each CDR3 protein gets one entry after TCRdb re-called the 5' RACE reads with MiXCR. The sample shows fewer than 2,000,000 distinct CDR3 sequences, about 35% of them seen only once. Worth noting for this clonotype: Its antigen remains unidentified.

Material for sequencing was blood. This clonotype was obtained from a woman in her twenties or thirties in good health.

In DNA form, the CDR3 reads TGTGCCAGCAGCCAACAGACAGGGATGAACACTGAAGCTTTCTTT. Its protein is CASSQQTGMNTEAFF. The genes are TRBV9 and TRBJ1-1; 7 nucleotides align to TRBD1. The germline gives CDR1 SGDLS, CDR2 YYNGEE. V gave up 4 bases and J gave up 0 bases; unmatched junction bases: 6. The CDR3 length is 15 residues.